This record looks at one T cell receptor (beta chain) sequence and its context. Its binding antigen is unknown. It has no much larger one-base neighbor in the sample; base qualities were not kept. From its cysteine to its phenylalanine, the CDR3 spans 14 amino acids. Here the CDR3 DNA is all that survives: 42 bases in frame from base 1. For CDR1 and CDR2, the germline V gene lists SNHLY and FYNNEI. V is cut back by 8 bases and J by 5 bases, with 7 bases in the junction unmatched. This sample was included in a study of graft-versus-host responses after intestinal transplantation listed by TCRdb under 2021. Regarding the complete study: Recipients received multivisceral, liver-intestinal, or isolated intestinal transplants. Anti-thymocyte globulin induction was given to all recipients, followed by maintenance tacrolimus and steroids for around three years. After intestinal transplantation, graft-versus-host and host-versus-graft alloreactive T cell clones in the graft, circulation and bone marrow were tracked using bulk TCR-beta CDR3 sequencing. To identify alloreactive clones, pre-transplant mixed lymphocyte reaction products were sequenced and compared with unstimulated pre-transplant donor and recipient T cells. The cohort enrolled approximately 24 intestinal transplant recipients including one retransplant, and a few patients lacking pretransplant specimens were excluded. A peak of at least 4% donor T cells among recipient peripheral blood mononuclear cells was the definition used for donor T cell macrochimerism. Rather than being sequenced by the commercial service, samples from a few later patients were sequenced in-house on an Illumina MiSeq and processed with MiXCR.

The sample's time point, from its label and the paper: cells obtained before transplantation from donor or recipient. CD3+CD4+ and CD3+CD8+ populations were FACS-sorted from unstimulated pre-transplant donor and recipient cells taken from spleen or lymph nodes. The method was the immunoSEQ multiplex PCR assay. For most patients, genomic DNA was isolated with the Qiagen DNeasy Blood and Tissue Kit and sent frozen to Adaptive Biotechnologies for TCR sequencing. Adaptive Biotechnologies carried out high-throughput TCR-beta CDR3 sequencing of genomic DNA for most patients. Under the source paper's analysis protocol: Adaptive's ImmunoSEQ software supplied the TCR sequencing data for around 19 patients, while MiXCR and VDJtools were used to process a few other patients. To correct CD4 versus CD8 sorting errors, any sequence found in both subsets at a frequency ratio below 5:1 was removed. Because the origin of CDR3 nucleotide sequences shared between donor and recipient could not be assigned, those sequences were removed. To be classed as alloreactive, a clone needed at least 2-fold expansion over unstimulated cells and a minimum CFSE-low frequency of 0.002% (template counts) or 0.001% (read counts). Mappable clones were those detected in sequenced pre-transplant spleen, lymph node, or MLR CFSE-low populations of the donor or recipient. The cumulative frequency of alloreactive clones was calculated as a percentage of all sequences, weighted by copy number. TCRdb's version of the immuneACCESS table is confined to in-frame rearrangements and falls short of the full clone set. An unresolved V gene accounts for under half of the shortfall where checked; the remainder is of unknown origin. The DNA gave D and trimming, while V, J and clone size come from that table. For this sample there are tens of thousands of clones; around 89% appear just once. 0.28% of the sample is in the top ten clones.

Overall study results and their limits: Early after transplant, peak levels of circulating GvH clones were associated with declines in HvG clones. The conclusions were limited by the relatively low number and heterogeneity of the intestinal transplant patients. GvH clones were found in recipient bone marrow, and some of the GvH clones appeared earlier in ileal mucosa or blood, which is consistent with an intestinal mucosal origin. Patients with donor T cell macrochimerism had high GvH to HvG T cell clonal ratios in their allografts.

This specimen was unstimulated CD4+ T cells sorted from spleen or lymph node cells, taken before transplant. The rearrangement combines TRBV2 with TRBJ2-5; TRBD2 agrees with 11 junctional bases. The sequence derives from a human donor who was the organ donor for an intestinal transplant. This receptor has the CDR3 CASRTSGGAETQYF. The sequenced DNA is TGTGCCAGCCGCACTAGCGGGGGAGCGGAGACCCAGTACTTC.